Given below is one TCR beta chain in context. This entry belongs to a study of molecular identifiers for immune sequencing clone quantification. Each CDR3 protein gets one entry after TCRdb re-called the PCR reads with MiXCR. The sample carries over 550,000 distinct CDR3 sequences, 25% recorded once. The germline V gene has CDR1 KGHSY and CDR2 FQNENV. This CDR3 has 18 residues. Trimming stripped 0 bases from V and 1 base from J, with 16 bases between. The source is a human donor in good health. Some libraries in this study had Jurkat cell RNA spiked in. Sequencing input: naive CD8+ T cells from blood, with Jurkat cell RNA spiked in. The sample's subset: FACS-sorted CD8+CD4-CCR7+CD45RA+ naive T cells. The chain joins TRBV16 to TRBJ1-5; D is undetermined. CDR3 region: CASSQSGRCTQSNQPQHF. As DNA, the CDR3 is TGTGCCAGCAGCCAATCGGGGAGGTGCACCCAGAGCAATCAGCCCCAGCATTTT.